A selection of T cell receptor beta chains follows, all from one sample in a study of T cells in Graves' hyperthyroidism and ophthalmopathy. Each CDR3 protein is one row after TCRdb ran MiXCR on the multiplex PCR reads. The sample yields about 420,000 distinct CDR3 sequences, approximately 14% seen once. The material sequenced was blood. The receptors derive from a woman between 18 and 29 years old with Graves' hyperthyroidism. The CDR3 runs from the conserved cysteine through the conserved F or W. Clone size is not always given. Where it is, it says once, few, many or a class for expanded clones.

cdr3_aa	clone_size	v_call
CSATGGWYGYTF	.	TRBV20-1
CASREGLAGGNEQFF	many	TRBV28
CASRVTTGANQPQHF	many	TRBV27
CAWSVLGDTQYF	.	TRBV30
CAVGFTDTQYF	.	TRBV6-1
CASSPHPGMGEGRETQYF	.	TRBV9
CASSSPDRDNTEAFF	many	TRBV5-1
CASRPRDSRTDTQYF	many	TRBV7-9
CASSPISDLSSYEQYF	few	TRBV11-2
CASSPGQGGAFF	.	TRBV28
CASSSRTGQGVNEQYF	many	TRBV12-3/TRBV12-4
CASRPPYKNEQFF	few	TRBV7-6
CATSLGTGRRETQYF	.	TRBV19
CASSLDPFPYEQYF	few	TRBV11-2
CAWSYGSSYNSPLHF	.	TRBV30
CSVSGSLNTEAFF	few	TRBV29-1
CASSLRGASSNQPQHF	many	TRBV28
CGREGPSTDTQYF	.	TRBV4-1
CASSFTPRDRDYTF	many	TRBV5-5
CASNGGSQYNEQFF	few	TRBV5-1
CATRRGDVRMDSPLHF	.	TRBV15
CASSYAGATYYEQYF	.	TRBV7-6
CASSLSPALAGDVNEQFF	.	TRBV27
CSARFAGLKESTDTQYF	few	TRBV20-1
CASSLVGGRVSYEQCF	.	TRBV7-2
CASSPTKLDHEQYF	.	TRBV4-2
CSASLGATEAFF	few	TRBV20-1
CASSYSRGKRYEQYF	few	TRBV6-2/TRBV6-3
CASSAASNTEAFF	.	TRBV9
CASSQDGGPYNEQFF	many	TRBV3-1
CAWSLAGTGEGYTF	many	TRBV30
CASIGQLNEKLFF	.	TRBV2
CSASKASGGTDTQYF	medium-sized	TRBV20-1
CASSFHRDHSYEQYF	many	TRBV5-1
CASSDISSSYNEQFF	few	TRBV10-1
CASSSGTGGYQPQHF	many	TRBV5-1
CASSFVPGGEANTGELFF	.	TRBV7-8
CASSSNRDGTGELFF	.	TRBV18
CASRSFDGYTF	.	TRBV27
CSVESGYGYTF	few	TRBV29-1
CASGLTSNTEAFF	many	TRBV12-5
CASSAYSGQETQYF	.	TRBV7-2